The present TCR beta chain was sequenced within a study of PD-L1 blockade in urothelial cancer. Across the whole study: Atezolizumab (1,200 mg intravenously every 3 weeks) began at some point between 2014 and 2016 for patients.

The time point: pretreatment peripheral blood. Trimming took off 5 bases at V and 5 bases at J, with 10 bases between the two ends. The CDR3 totals 12 residues. In germline, CDR1 is SGHRS, CDR2 YFSETQ. TCRdb keeps only in-frame clones here, not all; method: immunoSEQ multiplex PCR. The table includes 85,000 to 90,000 clones, around 90% detected once. The chain joins TRBV5-1 to TRBJ2-5; D not resolved. The sequence derives from an elderly woman with urothelial cancer. The specimen was PBMCs, collected around atezolizumab (anti-PD-L1) treatment. CDR3 coding DNA: TGCGCCAGCAGTGAAAGACATGAGACCCAGTACTTC. Translating it yields CASSERHETQYF.